This T cell receptor (beta chain) was captured in a study of T cell changes during pregnancy in multiple sclerosis. The data were produced by immunoSEQ multiplex PCR, yet TCRdb's version contains in-frame clones alone and is incomplete. Of 85,000 to 130,000 clones listed, roughly 90% are singletons. The CDR3 loop spans 14 amino acids. Germline V gene data show CDR1 as SGHTA and CDR2 as FQGTGA. Trimming shortened V by 5 bases and J by 5 bases, and 15 bases separated the two germline ends. The starting material was peripheral blood, obtained after pregnancy. The clonotype originates from a female donor with multiple sclerosis, enrolled in a pregnancy study. The chain carries TRBV7-3 and TRBJ2-5; D ambiguous. The CDR3 reads CASSETGSPETQYF. The CDR3 nucleotides are TGTGCCAGCAGCGAAACTGGTAGTCCGGAGACCCAGTACTTC.